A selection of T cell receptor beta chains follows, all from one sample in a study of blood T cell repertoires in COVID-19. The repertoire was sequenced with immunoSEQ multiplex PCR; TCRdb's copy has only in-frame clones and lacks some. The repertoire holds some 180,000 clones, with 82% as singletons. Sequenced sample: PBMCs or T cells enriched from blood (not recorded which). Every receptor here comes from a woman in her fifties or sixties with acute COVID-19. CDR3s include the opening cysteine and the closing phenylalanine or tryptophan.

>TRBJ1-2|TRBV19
CASSKGSDFYGYTF
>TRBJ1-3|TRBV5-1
CASSPGQQISGNTIYF
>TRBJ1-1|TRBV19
CASSIDEGTGAAFF
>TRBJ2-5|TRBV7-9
CASSFNSETQYF
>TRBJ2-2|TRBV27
CASRPDTNTGELFF
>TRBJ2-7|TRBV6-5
CASSYSSKPPEQYF
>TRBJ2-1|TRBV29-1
CSVELALTYNEQFF
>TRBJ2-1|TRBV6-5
CASSPSWAGGEQFF
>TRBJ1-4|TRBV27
CASTGGSNEKLFF
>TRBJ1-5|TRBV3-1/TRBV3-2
CASSQDLGLGPQHF
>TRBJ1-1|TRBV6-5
CASIRGLHMNTEAFF
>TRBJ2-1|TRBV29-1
CSVDGAGGDYNEQFF
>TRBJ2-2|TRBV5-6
CASSLPQGVNTGELFF
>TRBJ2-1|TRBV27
CATGWSGRPEFF
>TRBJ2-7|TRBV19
CASRKITSGMYEQYF
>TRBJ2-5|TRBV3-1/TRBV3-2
CASSQDWSSGGRGETQYF
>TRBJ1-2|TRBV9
CASSALGAANYGYTF
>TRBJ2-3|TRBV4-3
CASSHNTDTQYF
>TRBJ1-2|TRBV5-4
CASRAGTGVWDGYTF
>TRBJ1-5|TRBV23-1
CASSPGQGDQPQHF
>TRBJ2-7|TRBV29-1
CSVAGTGDEQYF
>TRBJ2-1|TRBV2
CASRLTSGSFNEQFF
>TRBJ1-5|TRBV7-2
CASTRGGNQPQHF
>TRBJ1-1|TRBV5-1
CASSLQGNTEAFF
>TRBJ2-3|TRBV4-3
CASSHEWTGGDTQYF
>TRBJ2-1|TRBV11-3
CASSLSKWGQDSYNEQFF
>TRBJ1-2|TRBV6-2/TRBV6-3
CASSPFGGQEWNYGYTF
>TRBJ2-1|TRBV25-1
CAKDTGTPLIRGENEQFF
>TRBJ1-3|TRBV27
CASGWFGNTIYF
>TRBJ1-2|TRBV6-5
CASTDDYGYTF
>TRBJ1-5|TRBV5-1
CASSLERSSNQPQHF